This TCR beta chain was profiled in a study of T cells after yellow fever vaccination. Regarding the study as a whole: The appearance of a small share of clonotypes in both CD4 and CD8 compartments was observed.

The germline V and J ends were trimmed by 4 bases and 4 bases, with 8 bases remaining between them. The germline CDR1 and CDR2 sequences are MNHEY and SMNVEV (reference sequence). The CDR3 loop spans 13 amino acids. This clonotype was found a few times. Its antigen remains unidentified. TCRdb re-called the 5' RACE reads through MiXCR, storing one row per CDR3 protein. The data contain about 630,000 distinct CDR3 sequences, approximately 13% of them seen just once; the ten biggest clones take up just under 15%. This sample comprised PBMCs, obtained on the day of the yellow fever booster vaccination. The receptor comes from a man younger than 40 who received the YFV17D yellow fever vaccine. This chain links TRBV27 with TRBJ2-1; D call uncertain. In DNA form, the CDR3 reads TGTGCCAGCAGTTCGGTCCAGTACAATGAGCAGTTCTTC. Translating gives CASSSVQYNEQFF.